Listed here are 2 T cell receptor beta chains from one sample, sequenced in a study of response to subunit inactivated influenza vaccine. TCRdb re-derived calls from the RT-PCR reads in MiXCR, one entry per CDR3 protein. The repertoire holds fewer than 700,000 distinct CDR3 sequences, around 13% seen once, with around 13% in the top ten. Specimen: PBMCs from blood, collected roughly 46 days after vaccination. The receptors here all came from a man aged 50 to 60 who received an inactivated influenza vaccine.

This clonotype came up a few times. J is TRBJ1-2 and V is TRBV29-1; no firm D call. In germline, CDR1 is SQVTM, CDR2 ANQGSEA. V was pared by 7 bases and J by 1 base, with 13 bases between. The CDR3 runs 13 residues. The CDR3 DNA reads as TGCAGCGCCGATCGAGGTCTTAACTATGGCTACACCTTC. It is translated as CSADRGLNYGYTF.

V is TRBV15 and J is TRBJ2-7; D possibly corresponds to TRBD2 (6 bases). The V end lost 5 bases, the J end lost 6 bases, and 14 bases lay between the germline ends. CDR1 LNHNV and CDR2 YYDKDF come from the germline V gene (reference sequence). The CDR3 contains 13 residues. Here the CDR3 reads CATSGGTLSEQYF. The DNA of the CDR3 is TGTGCCACCAGCGGTGGGACTTTGTCCGAGCAGTACTTC.